The clone carrying this T cell receptor (beta chain) appeared a few times. Its antigen is not identified. The data belong to a study of T cells after yellow fever vaccination. In the study overall: Fractions of low cell number were prepared using SMART-Seq v4 Ultra Low Input.

Whole-study findings and limits: A secondary response was less intense yet reached its peak sooner, at day 5 versus 15. Re-detected after boosting: most primary clones, more than 95% of CD4 and 80% to 90% of CD8.

Germline V CDR1 and CDR2: SGHAT, FQNNGV. CDR3 size: 21 residues. The V segment lost 3 bases and the J segment 5 bases; nucleotides outside the gene matches: 23. TCR cDNA, made by 5'RACE template switching, carried an added universal primer site and UMIs. TCRdb used MiXCR to reprocess the 5' RACE reads, holding one entry per CDR3 protein. The sample shows tens of thousands of distinct CDR3 sequences, about 7.7% of them seen only once. Sequencing was performed on CD8+ T cells sorted from PBMCs, taken on the day of the yellow fever booster vaccination. V is TRBV11-2 and J is TRBJ2-1, with 9 positions matching TRBD1. The receptor was derived from a man aged 25-45 years who received the YFV17D yellow fever vaccine. CDR3 protein: CASSLDPSGTGRSGRDNEQFF. The CDR3 DNA reads TGTGCCAGCAGCTTGGATCCTTCCGGGACAGGGCGGTCCGGGCGAGACAATGAGCAGTTCTTC.